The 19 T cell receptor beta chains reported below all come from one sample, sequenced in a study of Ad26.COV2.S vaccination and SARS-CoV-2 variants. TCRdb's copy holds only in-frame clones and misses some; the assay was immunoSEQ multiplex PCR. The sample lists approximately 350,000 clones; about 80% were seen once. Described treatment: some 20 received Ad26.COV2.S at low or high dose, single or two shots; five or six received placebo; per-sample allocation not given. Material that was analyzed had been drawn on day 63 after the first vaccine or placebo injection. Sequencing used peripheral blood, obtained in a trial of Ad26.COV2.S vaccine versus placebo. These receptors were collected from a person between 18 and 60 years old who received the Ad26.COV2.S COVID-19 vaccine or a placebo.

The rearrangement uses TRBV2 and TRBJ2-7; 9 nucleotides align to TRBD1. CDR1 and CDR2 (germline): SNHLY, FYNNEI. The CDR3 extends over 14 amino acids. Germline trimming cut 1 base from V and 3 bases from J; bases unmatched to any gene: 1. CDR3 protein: CASSEDRGLYEQYF. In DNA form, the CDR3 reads TGTGCCAGCAGTGAAGACAGGGGGCTCTACGAGCAGTACTTC. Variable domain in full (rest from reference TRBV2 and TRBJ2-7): EPEVTQTPSHQVTQMGQEVILRCVPISNHLYFYWYRQILGQKVEFLVSFYNNEISEKSEIFDDQFSVERPDGSNFTLKIRSTKLEDSAMYFCASSEDRGLYEQYFGPGTRLTVT.

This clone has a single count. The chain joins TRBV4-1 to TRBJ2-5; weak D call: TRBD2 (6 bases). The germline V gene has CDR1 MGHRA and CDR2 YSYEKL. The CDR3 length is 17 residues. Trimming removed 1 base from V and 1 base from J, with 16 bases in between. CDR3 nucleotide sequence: TGCGCCAGCAGCCAAGTGGGGTTCGGCGGGGCCCAAGAGACCCAGTACTTC. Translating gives CASSQVGFGGAQETQYF.

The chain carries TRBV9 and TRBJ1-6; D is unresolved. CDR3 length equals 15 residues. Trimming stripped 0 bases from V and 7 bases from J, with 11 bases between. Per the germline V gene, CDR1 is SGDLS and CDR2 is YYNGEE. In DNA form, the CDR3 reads TGTGCCAGCAGCGTAGGCCCCTTAGTGAATTCACCCCTCCACTTT. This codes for CASSVGPLVNSPLHF. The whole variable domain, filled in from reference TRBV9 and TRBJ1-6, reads DSGVTQTPKHLITATGQRVTLRCSPRSGDLSVYWYQQSLDQGLQFLIQYYNGEERAKGNILERFSAQQFPDLHSELNLSSLELGDSALYFCASSVGPLVNSPLHFGNGTRLTVT.

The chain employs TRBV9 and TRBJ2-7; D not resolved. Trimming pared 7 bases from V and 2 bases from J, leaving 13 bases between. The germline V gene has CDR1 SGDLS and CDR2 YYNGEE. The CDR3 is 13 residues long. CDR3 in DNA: TGTGCCAGCCCAAAAGACGGCCCCTACGAGCAGTACTTC. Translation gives CASPKDGPYEQYF.

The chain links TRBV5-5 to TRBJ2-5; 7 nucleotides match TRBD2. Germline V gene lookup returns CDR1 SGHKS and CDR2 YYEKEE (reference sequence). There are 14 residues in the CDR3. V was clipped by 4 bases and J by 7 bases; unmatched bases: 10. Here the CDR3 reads CASSAGTNSGTQYF. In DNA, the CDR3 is TGTGCCAGCAGCGCCGGGACTAACTCGGGGACCCAGTACTTC.

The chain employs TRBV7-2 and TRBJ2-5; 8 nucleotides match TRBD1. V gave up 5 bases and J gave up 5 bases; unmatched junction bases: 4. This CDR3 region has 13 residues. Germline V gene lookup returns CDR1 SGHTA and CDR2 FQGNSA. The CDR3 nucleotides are TGTGCCAGCAGCAAAGACAGGGGCGAGACCCAGTACTTC. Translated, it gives CASSKDRGETQYF.

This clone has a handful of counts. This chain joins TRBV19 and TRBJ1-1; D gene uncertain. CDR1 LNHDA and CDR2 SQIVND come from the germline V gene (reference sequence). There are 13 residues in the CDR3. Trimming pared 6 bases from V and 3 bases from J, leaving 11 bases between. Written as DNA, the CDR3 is TGTGCCAGTAGCTTAGGAGTGTACACTGAAGCTTTCTTT. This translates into CASSLGVYTEAFF.

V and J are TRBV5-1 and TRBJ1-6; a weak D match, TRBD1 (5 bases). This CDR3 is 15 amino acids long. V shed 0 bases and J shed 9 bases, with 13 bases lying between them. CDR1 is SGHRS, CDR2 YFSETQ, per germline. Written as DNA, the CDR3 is TGCGCCAGCAGCTTGGCCGGGGGGGTCAGTTCACCCCTCCACTTT. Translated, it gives CASSLAGGVSSPLHF.

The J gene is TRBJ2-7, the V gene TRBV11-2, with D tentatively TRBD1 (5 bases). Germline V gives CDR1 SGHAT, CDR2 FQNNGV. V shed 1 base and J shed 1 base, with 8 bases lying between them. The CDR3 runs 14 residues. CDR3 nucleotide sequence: TGTGCCAGCAGCTTAGGCAGGGTATCCTACGAGCAGTACTTC. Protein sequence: CASSLGRVSYEQYF.

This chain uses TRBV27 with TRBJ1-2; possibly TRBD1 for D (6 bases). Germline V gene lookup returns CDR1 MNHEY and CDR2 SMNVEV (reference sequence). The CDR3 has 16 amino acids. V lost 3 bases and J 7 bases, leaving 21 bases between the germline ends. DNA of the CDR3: TGTGCCAGCAGTTTGGGGGGCCCTCTAGATCCGCGTGGCTACACCTTC. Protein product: CASSLGGPLDPRGYTF.

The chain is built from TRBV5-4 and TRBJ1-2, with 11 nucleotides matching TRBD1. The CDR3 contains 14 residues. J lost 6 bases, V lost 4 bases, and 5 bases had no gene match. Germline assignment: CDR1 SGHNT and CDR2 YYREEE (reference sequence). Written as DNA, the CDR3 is TGTGCCAGCAGCCCACGGACAGGGGGCAATGGCTACACCTTC. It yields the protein CASSPRTGGNGYTF.

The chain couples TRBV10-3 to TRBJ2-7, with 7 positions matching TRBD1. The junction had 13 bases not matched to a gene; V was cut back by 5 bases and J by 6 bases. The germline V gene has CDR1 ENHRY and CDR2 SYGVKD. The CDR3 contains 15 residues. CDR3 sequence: CAISIQGTRWVEQYF. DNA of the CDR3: TGTGCCATCAGTATACAGGGGACGAGGTGGGTCGAGCAGTACTTC.

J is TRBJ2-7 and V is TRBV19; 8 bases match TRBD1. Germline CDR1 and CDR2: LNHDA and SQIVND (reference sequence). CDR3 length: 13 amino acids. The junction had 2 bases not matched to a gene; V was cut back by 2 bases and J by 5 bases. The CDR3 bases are TGTGCCAGTAGTATACAGGGGGCGAACGAGCAGTACTTC. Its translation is CASSIQGANEQYF.

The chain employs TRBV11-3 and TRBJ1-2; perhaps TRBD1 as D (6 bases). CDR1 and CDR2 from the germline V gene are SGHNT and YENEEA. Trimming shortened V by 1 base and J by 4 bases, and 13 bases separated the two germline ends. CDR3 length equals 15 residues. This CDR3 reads CASSLGGLGPYGYTF. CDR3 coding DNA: TGTGCCAGCAGCTTAGGGGGGCTCGGCCCCTATGGCTACACCTTC. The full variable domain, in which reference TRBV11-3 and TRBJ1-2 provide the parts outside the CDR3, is EAGVVQSPRYKIIEKKQPVAFWCNPISGHNTLYWYLQNLGQGPELLIRYENEEAVDDSQLPKDRFSAERLKGVDSTLKIQPAELGDSAVYLCASSLGGLGPYGYTFGSGTRLTVV.

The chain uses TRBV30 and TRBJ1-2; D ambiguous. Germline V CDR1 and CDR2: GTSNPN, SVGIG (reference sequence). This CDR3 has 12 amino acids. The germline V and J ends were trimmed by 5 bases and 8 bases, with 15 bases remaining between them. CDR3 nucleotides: TGTGCCTGGGCCCCTGGGGTGGGGGGCTACACCTTC. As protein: CAWAPGVGGYTF.

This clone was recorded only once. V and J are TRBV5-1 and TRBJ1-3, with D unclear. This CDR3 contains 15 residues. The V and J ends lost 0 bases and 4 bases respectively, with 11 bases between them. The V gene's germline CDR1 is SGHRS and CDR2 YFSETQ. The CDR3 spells CASSLDPTGGNTIYF. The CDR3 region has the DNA TGCGCCAGCAGCTTGGATCCCACGGGAGGAAACACCATATATTTT.

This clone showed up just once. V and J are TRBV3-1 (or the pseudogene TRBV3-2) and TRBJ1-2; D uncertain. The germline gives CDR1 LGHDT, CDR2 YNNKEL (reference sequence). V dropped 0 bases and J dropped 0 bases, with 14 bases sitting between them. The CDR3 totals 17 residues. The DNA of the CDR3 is TGTGCCAGCAGCCAAGATAAGGTAAGGGCGTCTAACTATGGCTACACCTTC. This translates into CASSQDKVRASNYGYTF.

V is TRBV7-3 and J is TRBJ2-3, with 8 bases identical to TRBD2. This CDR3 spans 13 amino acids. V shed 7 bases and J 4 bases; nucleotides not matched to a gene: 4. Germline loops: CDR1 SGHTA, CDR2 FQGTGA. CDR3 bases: TGTGCCAGCATCCGGGGGGGCGCAGATACGCAGTATTTT. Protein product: CASIRGGADTQYF.

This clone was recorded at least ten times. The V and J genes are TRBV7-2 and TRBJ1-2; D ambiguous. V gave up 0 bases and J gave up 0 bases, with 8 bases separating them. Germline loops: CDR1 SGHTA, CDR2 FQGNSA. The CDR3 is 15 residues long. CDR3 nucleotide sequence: TGTGCCAGCAGCTTAGCGCAGGAAGCTAACTATGGCTACACCTTC. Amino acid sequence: CASSLAQEANYGYTF.